The entry that follows covers one T cell receptor beta chain sequence. This record comes from a study of blood T cell repertoires in COVID-19. The authors' processing: Reference gene primer amplification gave nucleated cell count estimates. Only in-frame clones appear in the TCRdb table, and some are missing; sequencing was by immunoSEQ multiplex PCR. That table gives V, J and clone size, and the DNA gave D and trimming. The table shows approximately 210,000 clones, with more than 75% occurring only once. Germline V gives CDR1 MNHNY, CDR2 SVGAGI (reference sequence). The V end was cut by 0 bases, the J end by 5 bases, with 8 bases between. The CDR3 covers 14 residues.

The TCR was taken from a human donor in a cohort sampled during active COVID-19. The sequencing input was peripheral blood. The genes are TRBV6-6 and TRBJ1-5; no firm D call. The CDR3 loop is CASSYSREYQPQHF. CDR3 DNA: TGTGCCAGCAGTTACTCGAGGGAATATCAGCCCCAGCATTTT.